The sequence of this T cell receptor beta chain was determined in a study of cytomegalovirus exposure and HLA in healthy donors. Study observations and caveats: CMV antigen specificity of a few CMV-associated chains was confirmed in vitro. TCR beta chains numbering 164 were designated cytomegalovirus-associated.

Donors counted as nominally healthy when sampled, yet unrecorded immune exposures were likely. The PCR was carried out with 60 Vbeta primers and 13 Jbeta primers. The assay was immunoSEQ multiplex PCR, and TCRdb's table has in-frame clones only and misses some. Of some 120,000 clones in the sample, about 79% were seen once. This CDR3 has 16 amino acids. Germline lookup yields CDR1 SGHTA and CDR2 FQGNSA. V lost 4 bases, J lost 6 bases, and 20 bases lay in between. Concerning this clone: Its antigen remains unknown.

This chain links TRBV7-2 with TRBJ2-3; D not certain. The sample comprised PBMCs. This clonotype was obtained from a man aged 45-65 years in good health and CMV-seronegative. CDR3 in amino acids: CASSSLLFSSRDTQYF. The CDR3, as DNA: TGTGCCAGCAGCTCCCTCCTTTTTAGTTCGAGGGATACGCAGTATTTT.